A selection of T cell receptor beta chains follows, all from one sample in a study of sequential checkpoint blockade in melanoma. This table comes from immunoSEQ multiplex PCR, and its TCRdb copy is limited to in-frame clones, with some not included. Here the sample spans about 20,000 clones, over 70% being singletons. The sequencing here drew on CD8+ T cells sorted from blood (inferred from file names), taken from a patient given nivolumab and ipilimumab in sequence. Receptors originate from a human donor with melanoma. The CDR3 runs from the conserved cysteine through the conserved F or W. Fields, in order: J gene, V gene, D gene, CDR3 length, clone size, CDR3 protein, CDR3 DNA. D genes are given only for firm matches. The size entry is marked missing in some rows and otherwise reads once, few, many or a size class.

>TRBJ2-1|TRBV19|TRBD2|17|-
CASSITPGLAGHNEQFF
TGTGCCAGTAGTATCACCCCGGGACTAGCGGGGCACAATGAGCAGTTCTTC
>TRBJ1-1|TRBV11-2|-|14|-
CASSLDGPGAEAFF
TGTGCCAGCAGCTTGGACGGTCCGGGGGCTGAAGCTTTCTTT
>TRBJ1-2|TRBV5-8|-|14|-
CASSLGRLRYGYTF
TGTGCCAGCAGCTTGGGGAGATTACGCTATGGCTACACCTTC
>TRBJ2-1|TRBV9|TRBD2|14|-
CASSLGPAGNEQFF
TGTGCCAGCAGCCTCGGCCCAGCGGGGAATGAGCAGTTCTTC
>TRBJ2-2|TRBV25-1|-|17|-
CASSDPRWRPRTGELFF
TGTGCCAGCAGTGACCCGAGGTGGAGGCCGAGGACCGGGGAGCTGTTTTTT
>TRBJ2-2|TRBV13|TRBD2|13|-
CATGLADAGELFF
TGTGCCACGGGACTAGCGGATGCCGGGGAGCTGTTTTTT
>TRBJ2-7|TRBV7-9|-|14|-
CASSLETAVYEQYF
TGTGCCAGCAGCTTGGAGACAGCTGTCTACGAGCAGTACTTC
>TRBJ1-6|TRBV29-1|-|14|-
CSVEGGLYNSPLHF
TGCAGCGTTGAGGGGGGACTCTATAATTCACCCCTCCACTTT
>TRBJ2-7|TRBV4-2|TRBD2|15|-
CASSQSSGGAREQYF
TGTGCCAGCAGCCAATCTAGCGGGGGGGCCCGAGAGCAGTACTTC
>TRBJ2-5|TRBV6-5|-|13|-
CASSYSPTKTQYF
TGTGCCAGCAGTTACTCGCCGACTAAGACCCAGTACTTC
>TRBJ2-3|TRBV9|TRBD1|16|-
CASSVGGQGQEDTQYF
TGTGCCAGCAGCGTAGGGGGACAGGGACAGGAAGATACGCAGTATTTT
>TRBJ2-3|TRBV4-1|-|15|-
CASSQEHSWVDTQYF
TGCGCCAGCAGCCAAGAACATAGCTGGGTAGATACGCAGTATTTT
>TRBJ2-7|TRBV9|-|15|-
CASSVAPGLTYERYF
TGTGCCAGCAGCGTCGCTCCGGGACTTACCTACGAGCGGTACTTC
>TRBJ1-4|TRBV28|TRBD1|15|once
CASRYRGRFNEKLFF
TGTGCCAGCAGGTACAGGGGGCGGTTTAATGAAAAACTGTTTTTT
>TRBJ2-7|TRBV4-2|-|15|-
CASSQEETSSYEQYF
TGTGCCAGCAGCCAAGAAGAAACCAGCTCCTACGAGCAGTACTTC
>TRBJ1-4|TRBV19|-|15|-
CASSIYRTDNEKLFF
TGTGCCAGTAGTATCTATAGGACAGATAATGAAAAACTGTTTTTT
>TRBJ2-3|TRBV5-1|TRBD1|18|-
CASSPGPGQGTRTDTQYF
TGCGCCAGCAGCCCTGGGCCGGGACAGGGAACACGCACAGATACGCAGTATTTT
>TRBJ2-7|TRBV27|TRBD2|15|-
CASSLKGLAAYEQYF
TGTGCCAGCAGTTTAAAGGGGCTAGCGGCCTACGAGCAGTACTTC
>TRBJ1-1|TRBV7-9|TRBD1|15|-
CASSLGDRAYTEAFF
TGTGCCAGCAGCTTAGGGGACAGGGCCTACACTGAAGCTTTCTTT
>TRBJ1-1|TRBV10-3|TRBD1|18|-
CAISYRGPVRSENTEAFF
TGTGCCATCAGCTACAGGGGGCCGGTGCGATCTGAAAACACTGAAGCTTTCTTT
>TRBJ2-7|TRBV29-1|-|12|once
CSVAQGSNEQYF
TGCAGCGTCGCTCAGGGGAGTAACGAGCAGTACTTC
>TRBJ2-1|TRBV14|-|16|once
CASSPLRVAEGNEQFF
TGTGCCAGCAGCCCCCTTAGGGTAGCGGAGGGCAATGAGCAGTTCTTC
>TRBJ2-1|TRBV15|-|13|-
CATSRDLGQEQFF
TGTGCCACCAGCAGAGATTTGGGGCAGGAGCAGTTCTTC
>TRBJ2-7|TRBV2|TRBD2|17|medium-sized
CASSPTSTSGLTYEQYF
TGTGCCAGCAGTCCCACCTCGACTAGCGGATTAACCTACGAGCAGTACTTC
>TRBJ2-7|TRBV27|-|14|medium-sized
CASSLRDTSYEQYF
TGTGCCAGCAGTTTAAGAGATACCTCCTACGAGCAGTACTTC
>TRBJ2-7|TRBV28|TRBD2|17|-
CASSSPVASGGTYEQYF
TGTGCCAGCAGTTCCCCCGTGGCTAGCGGAGGGACCTACGAGCAGTACTTC
>TRBJ2-7|TRBV27|-|16|-
CASSPSRTETSYEQYF
TGTGCCAGCAGTCCGAGCCGGACAGAGACCTCCTACGAGCAGTACTTC
>TRBJ2-3|TRBV7-9|TRBD2|18|-
CASSYSAGSGSVADTQYF
TGTGCCAGCAGCTATTCAGCCGGTAGCGGGAGTGTAGCAGATACGCAGTATTTT